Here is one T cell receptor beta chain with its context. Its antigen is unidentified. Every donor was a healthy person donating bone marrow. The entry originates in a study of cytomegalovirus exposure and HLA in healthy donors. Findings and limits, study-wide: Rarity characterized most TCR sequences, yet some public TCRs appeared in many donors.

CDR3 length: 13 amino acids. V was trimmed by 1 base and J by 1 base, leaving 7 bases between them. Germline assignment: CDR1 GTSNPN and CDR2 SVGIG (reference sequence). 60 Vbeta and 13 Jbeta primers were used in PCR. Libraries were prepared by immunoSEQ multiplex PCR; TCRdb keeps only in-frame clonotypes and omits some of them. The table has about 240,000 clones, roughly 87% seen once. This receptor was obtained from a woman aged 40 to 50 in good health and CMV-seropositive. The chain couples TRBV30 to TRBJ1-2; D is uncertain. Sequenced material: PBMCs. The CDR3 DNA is TGTGCCTGGAGTGGACACTTTAACTATGGCTACACCTTC. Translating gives CAWSGHFNYGYTF.